Each of the 22 T cell receptor beta chains below was sequenced from the same sample in a study of metastatic and nonmetastatic thyroid tumors. Every patient was untreated before thyroid surgery. TCRdb re-processed the PCR reads through MiXCR. The data contain about 33,000 clones, about 18% of them singletons. Sequenced: blood. These receptors all come from a female donor with papillary thyroid cancer or a benign thyroid nodule (not recorded which). Some clones in this sample may be carry-over from other donors' samples.

The chain recombines TRBV19 with TRBJ2-1, with D possibly matching TRBD1 (5 bases). The length of the CDR3 is 13 residues. V was shortened by 3 bases and J by 7 bases, with 10 bases between the two germline ends. Per the germline V gene, CDR1 is LNHDA and CDR2 is SQIVND (reference sequence). The CDR3 region is CASSIWAGNEQFF. CDR3 in DNA: TGTGCCAGTAGTATTTGGGCAGGGAATGAGCAGTTCTTC.

This clone was counted ten times or more. The chain carries TRBV20-1 and TRBJ2-3; 7 nucleotides match TRBD1. CDR1 is DFQATT, CDR2 SNEGSKA, per germline (reference sequence). There are 16 residues in the CDR3. Unmatched junction bases numbered 14, after V lost 6 bases and J lost 2 bases. The CDR3 protein is CSATPRDRRFTDTQYF. CDR3 coding DNA: TGCAGTGCAACCCCCCGGGACAGAAGGTTCACAGATACGCAGTATTTT.

This clone was counted ten times or more. The rearrangement joins TRBV12-3 or TRBV12-4 to TRBJ1-2; the D gene is possibly TRBD1 (6 bases). There are 14 residues in the CDR3. The germline V and J ends were trimmed by 8 bases and 4 bases, with 17 bases remaining between them. CDR3 bases: TGTGCCAGCGGGGCGCGCAGGGGTCCCTATGGCTACACCTTC. Protein: CASGARRGPYGYTF.

This clone was counted ten times or more. This chain links TRBV24-1 with TRBJ1-5, with 9 positions matching TRBD1. Germline CDR1 reads KGHDR; CDR2 reads SFDVKD. The length of the CDR3 is 17 residues. The J segment lost 11 bases and the V segment lost 9 bases, leaving 22 bases of the junction unmatched. The CDR3 here is CATATGRQGGAVGAQHF. CDR3 in DNA: TGTGCCACCGCCACGGGGAGACAGGGGGGAGCAGTGGGAGCCCAGCATTTT.

In its sample, this clone was seen many times. V and J are TRBV30 and TRBJ1-5; tentative D call: TRBD1 (6 bases). Trimming cost V 2 bases and J 2 bases, with 10 bases left between them. Germline V gene lookup returns CDR1 GTSNPN and CDR2 SVGIG (reference sequence). The CDR3 has 14 residues. CDR3 sequence (DNA): TGTGCCTGGAGTCCAGGGGAAGGCAATCAGCCCCAGCATTTT. Amino acids: CAWSPGEGNQPQHF.

CDR3 protein: CSATGTSGFGTTDTQYF. CDR3 DNA: TGCAGTGCAACCGGGACTAGCGGGTTCGGCACCACAGATACGCAGTATTTT. The gene calls are TRBV20-1 and TRBJ2-3, with 12 nucleotides matching TRBD2. Trimming took 6 bases from V and 2 from J; bases not matched to a gene: 12. From germline, CDR1 is DFQATT and CDR2 SNEGSKA (reference sequence). This CDR3 contains 17 residues.

This chain connects TRBV20-1 to TRBJ2-7; 8 nucleotides line up with TRBD2. V was clipped by 6 bases and J by 2 bases; unmatched bases: 9. The germline gives CDR1 DFQATT, CDR2 SNEGSKA (reference sequence). This CDR3 comprises 14 residues. The CDR3 DNA reads TGCAGTGCCCCTCCGTCAGCGGGAGCCTACGAGCAGTACTTC. It specifies CSAPPSAGAYEQYF.

Notes on this clone: Since a much larger clone is just one base distant, this may be a read error. Other nucleotide sequences from this sample produce the same CDR3. V usage is TRBV2 and J usage is TRBJ2-1; the D gene could be TRBD1 or TRBD2 (5 bases each). In germline, CDR1 is SNHLY, CDR2 FYNNEI. The CDR3 extends over 13 amino acids. CDR3 nucleotides: TGTGCTACCCCATCAGCGAGGGGCAATGAGCAGTTCTTC. Its translation: CATPSARGNEQFF.

This clone was picked up many times. This sequence joins TRBV20-1 and TRBJ2-2; D not resolved. The CDR3 runs 11 residues. Germline V CDR1 and CDR2: DFQATT, SNEGSKA (reference sequence). V lost 4 bases and J 5 bases, leaving 5 bases between the germline ends. CDR3 protein: CSATLTGELFF. CDR3 in DNA: TGCAGTGCTACCTTAACCGGGGAGCTGTTTTTT.

This clone was observed at least ten times. The chain links TRBV19 to TRBJ1-6; perhaps TRBD1 as D (5 bases). The germline gives CDR1 LNHDA, CDR2 SQIVND (reference sequence). V was shortened by 3 bases and J by 9 bases, with 21 bases between the two germline ends. The CDR3 has 17 residues. This chain's CDR3 is CASSIELGSDQGSPLHF. Written as DNA, the CDR3 is TGTGCCAGTAGTATCGAATTGGGATCGGATCAGGGTTCACCCCTCCACTTT.

This clone showed up many times. This rearrangement joins TRBV5-4 to TRBJ2-3; 8 positions agree with TRBD2. Germline CDR1 SGHNT, CDR2 YYREEE (reference sequence). This CDR3 contains 16 residues. With V trimmed by 2 bases and J by 2 bases, 7 bases remained unmatched. The CDR3 region has the DNA TGTGCCAGCAGCTTACGGGGGGGCCGGGACACAGATACGCAGTATTTT. It specifies CASSLRGGRDTDTQYF.

A word on this clone: A much larger clone lies a single base off, so this may be a read error. The chain recombines TRBV5-6 with TRBJ2-1, with D possibly being TRBD2 (5 bases). Trimming took off 3 bases at V and 3 bases at J, with 16 bases between the two ends. This CDR3 contains 16 residues. Looked up from germline, CDR1 is SGHDT and CDR2 is YYEEEE. The CDR3 DNA reads TGTGCCAGCAGCTGGGCCGACTATTACAGCTACAATGAGCAGTTCTTC. It encodes CASSWADYYSYNEQFF. Looking up the rest from reference TRBV5-6 and TRBJ2-1 gives the full variable domain: DAGVTQSPTHLIKTRGQQVTLRCSPKSGHDTVSWYQQALGQGPQFIFQYYEEEERQRGNFPDRFSGHQFPNYSSELNVNALLLGDSALYLCASSWADYYSYNEQFFGPGTRLTVL.

Many counts were recorded for this clone. The chain links TRBV19 to TRBJ2-5; TRBD2 might be the D (6 bases). Trimming pared 5 bases from V and 1 base from J, leaving 8 bases between. CDR3 size: 13 residues. Germline CDR1 LNHDA, CDR2 SQIVND (reference sequence). CDR3 amino acids: CASSWDFQETQYF. In DNA, the CDR3 is TGTGCCAGTAGTTGGGACTTCCAAGAGACCCAGTACTTC. The full variable domain, completed using reference TRBV19 and TRBJ2-5, is DGGITQSPKYLFRKEGQNVTLSCEQNLNHDAMYWYRQDPGQGLRLIYYSQIVNDFQKGDIAEGYSVSREKKESFPLTVTSAQKNPTAFYLCASSWDFQETQYFGPGTRLLVL.

This clone was seen at least ten times. The chain has TRBV15 and TRBJ1-4; tentative D call: TRBD1 (5 bases). CDR1 and CDR2 from the germline V gene are LNHNV and YYDKDF (reference sequence). V was cut by 0 bases and J by 4 bases, with 9 bases left in between. This CDR3 spans 15 amino acids. The CDR3 DNA follows: TGTGCCACCAGCAGAGATAGCCAGGGTAATGAAAAACTGTTTTTT. Protein product: CATSRDSQGNEKLFF.

In its sample, this clone was seen many times. The chain couples TRBV6-1 to TRBJ2-7; 10 bases line up with TRBD1. With V trimmed by 7 bases and J by 3 bases, 9 bases remained unmatched. This CDR3 has 15 amino acids. Germline V gives CDR1 MNHNS, CDR2 SASEGT. CDR3 protein: CASTPLGQGDYEQYF. As DNA, the CDR3 is TGTGCCAGCACCCCTCTCGGACAGGGGGACTACGAGCAGTACTTC.

The V gene is TRBV11-3, the J gene TRBJ2-7; 10 bases agree with TRBD2. The length of the CDR3 is 14 residues. The V segment lost 6 bases and the J segment 4 bases; nucleotides outside the gene matches: 6. Germline CDR1 and CDR2: SGHNT and YENEEA. The CDR3 DNA is TGTGCCAGCAGTCAAAAGCGGGAGGGTTACGAGCAGTACTTC. It specifies CASSQKREGYEQYF.

This clone was seen at least ten times. The genes are TRBV2 and TRBJ1-5; TRBD1 matches at 8 bases. This CDR3 is built from 14 residues. With V trimmed by 10 bases and J by 6 bases, 11 bases remained unmatched. The germline CDR1 and CDR2 sequences are SNHLY and FYNNEI. The chain's CDR3 is CATGQGAKSQPQHF. CDR3 in DNA: TGTGCCACTGGCCAGGGGGCGAAGAGTCAGCCCCAGCATTTT. The whole variable domain, filled in from reference TRBV2 and TRBJ1-5, reads EPEVTQTPSHQVTQMGQEVILRCVPISNHLYFYWYRQILGQKVEFLVSFYNNEISEKSEIFDDQFSVERPDGSNFTLKIRSTKLEDSAMYFCATGQGAKSQPQHFGDGTRLSIL.

This chain uses TRBV6-1 with TRBJ2-7; D is uncertain. The CDR3 has 15 residues. Germline V CDR1 and CDR2: MNHNS, SASEGT. Trimming left V 1 base short and J 0 bases short, with 10 bases between. The CDR3: CASSEVLRSSYEQYF. Here the CDR3 DNA reads TGTGCCAGCAGTGAAGTACTCCGTAGCTCCTACGAGCAGTACTTC.

In its sample, this clone was seen a few times. At one end the junction does not follow the germline gene, possibly because of a read error. CDR3 nucleotide sequence: TGTGCCAGCAGTGTTAATAGCGGGAGTACATATACGCAATATTTT. Translated: CASSVNSGSTYTQYF. The gene calls are TRBV6-4 and TRBJ2-3; 9 bases line up with TRBD2. The CDR3 runs to 15 residues. CDR1 MRHNA and CDR2 SNTAGT come from the germline V gene.

In its sample, this clone was seen a few times. The chain employs TRBV28 and TRBJ1-5; tentative D call: TRBD1 (5 bases). CDR1 is MDHEN, CDR2 SYDVKM, per germline. The V end was cut by 4 bases, the J end by 8 bases, with 12 bases between. The CDR3 consists of 13 residues. The CDR3 bases are TGTGCCAGCAGTTCTACCGGGGGTAAGCCCCAGCATTTT. As protein: CASSSTGGKPQHF.

At least ten counts were recorded for this clone. J is TRBJ2-7 and V is TRBV4-3, with D perhaps TRBD1 (6 bases). Germline CDR1 is LGHNA and CDR2 is YSLEER. CDR3 length: 13 residues. V lost 6 bases and J lost 7, with 16 bases in between. For the CDR3, the DNA is TGCGCCAGCAGTCTCACAGGGCTAGGGGAGCAGTACTTC. It encodes CASSLTGLGEQYF.

This clone was counted at least ten times. This may be a read error, as it is one base from a much larger clone. The rearrangement joins TRBV6-4 to TRBJ2-1, with D maybe TRBD1 (5 bases). V was clipped by 0 bases and J by 0 bases, with 6 bases between them. Germline-derived CDR1 and CDR2 are MRHNA and SNTAGT. The CDR3 is 15 amino acids. The CDR3 region has the DNA TGTGCCAGCAGTGACTCAGGGGTCTCCTACAATGAGCAGTTCTTC. Protein product: CASSDSGVSYNEQFF.